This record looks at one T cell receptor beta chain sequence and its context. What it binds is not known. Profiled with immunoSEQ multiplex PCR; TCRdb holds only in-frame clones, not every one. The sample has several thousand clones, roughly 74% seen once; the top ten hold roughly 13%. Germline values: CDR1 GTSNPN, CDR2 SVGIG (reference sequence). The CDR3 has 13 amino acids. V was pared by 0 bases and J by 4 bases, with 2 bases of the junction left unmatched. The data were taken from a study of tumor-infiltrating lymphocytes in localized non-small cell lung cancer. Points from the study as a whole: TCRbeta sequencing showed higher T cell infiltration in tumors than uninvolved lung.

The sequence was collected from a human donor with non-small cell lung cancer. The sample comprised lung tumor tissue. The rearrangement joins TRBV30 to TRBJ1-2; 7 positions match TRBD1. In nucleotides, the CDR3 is TGTGCCTGGAGTGTACCAGGGGGCTATGGCTACACCTTC. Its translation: CAWSVPGGYGYTF.